This record concerns one T cell receptor (beta chain) sequence. Its antigen is not identified. Partitioning of CD4+ cells yielded a CD45RA+ naive subset and a CD45RA-negative memory subset. The sample originates from a study of shared clonotypes between healthy human individuals. Overall study: A donor's plate count was three for CD4 naive and three for CD4 memory; CD8 naive had two and CD8 memory one.

The CDR3 covers 15 residues. V gave up 6 bases and J gave up 0 bases, with 12 bases separating them. Germline V CDR1 and CDR2: WSHSY, SAAADI. Study-wide results and caveats: The sampled material consisted only of blood, and tissue repertoires are likely to differ. Incomplete sequencing of sorted subsets was indicated by rarefaction despite large depth.

This table comes from immunoSEQ multiplex PCR, and its TCRdb copy is limited to in-frame clones, with some not included. The table records 850,000 to 1,200,000 clones, approximately 72% of them present only once. The sequencing input was memory CD4+ T cells sorted from blood. Subset: CD45RA-negative fraction. The TCR sequence derives from a young man in good health. The J gene is TRBJ1-5, the V gene TRBV10-2; D perhaps matches TRBD1 (6 bases). CDR3 protein: CASREQGISNQPQHF. The CDR3 DNA reads as TGCGCCAGCAGAGAACAGGGTATTAGCAATCAGCCCCAGCATTTT.